Reported below is one TCR beta chain. Its target is not known. Following RNA extraction, reverse transcription yielded cDNA that acted as the sequencing template. TCRdb's table, derived via immunoSEQ multiplex PCR, lists solely in-frame clones and lacks some. The data show 190,000 or so clones, 50% to 60% seen once. Germline CDR1 reads ENHRY; CDR2 reads SYGVKD. Trimming at V came to 4 bases and at J to 5 bases, leaving 2 bases not matched to a gene. The CDR3 contains 13 residues. Treatment given: oral pan-JAK inhibitor, 5-10 mg twice daily. CD4+ and CD8+ T cells were sorted from PBMCs. These data are taken from a study of CD8+ T cells in alopecia areata. Across the study: Disease severity was quantified as SALT score of affected scalp area. Regarding the study as a whole: Researchers say the link of baseline CD8+ expansion to response remains uncertain, with one nonresponder.

The V and J genes are TRBV10-3 and TRBJ1-2; TRBD1 matches 9 bases. The receptor was isolated from a human donor with alopecia areata. The source was CD4+ T cells sorted from blood, collected at week 4, from a patient treated with tofacitinib. The CDR3 DNA follows: TGTGCCATCAGTGGAGGGACAGGGTATGGCTACACCTTC. As protein: CAISGGTGYGYTF.